Detailed here is one T cell receptor (beta chain). This specimen belongs to a study of control samples from healthy donors and cancer patients. The data were produced by immunoSEQ multiplex PCR, yet TCRdb's version contains in-frame clones alone and is incomplete. The data contain some 96,000 clones, approximately 84% of them singletons. Germline V CDR1 and CDR2: MNHNY, SVGAGI (reference sequence). This CDR3 has 11 residues. V gave up 6 bases and J gave up 5 bases, with 4 bases separating them. Sample: blood. This sequence joins TRBV6-6 and TRBJ1-4; D is uncertain. This receptor was taken from a woman aged 45-59 years in good health. DNA for the CDR3: TGTGCCAGCAGCCGGAATGAAAAACTGTTTTTT. Its protein is CASSRNEKLFF.